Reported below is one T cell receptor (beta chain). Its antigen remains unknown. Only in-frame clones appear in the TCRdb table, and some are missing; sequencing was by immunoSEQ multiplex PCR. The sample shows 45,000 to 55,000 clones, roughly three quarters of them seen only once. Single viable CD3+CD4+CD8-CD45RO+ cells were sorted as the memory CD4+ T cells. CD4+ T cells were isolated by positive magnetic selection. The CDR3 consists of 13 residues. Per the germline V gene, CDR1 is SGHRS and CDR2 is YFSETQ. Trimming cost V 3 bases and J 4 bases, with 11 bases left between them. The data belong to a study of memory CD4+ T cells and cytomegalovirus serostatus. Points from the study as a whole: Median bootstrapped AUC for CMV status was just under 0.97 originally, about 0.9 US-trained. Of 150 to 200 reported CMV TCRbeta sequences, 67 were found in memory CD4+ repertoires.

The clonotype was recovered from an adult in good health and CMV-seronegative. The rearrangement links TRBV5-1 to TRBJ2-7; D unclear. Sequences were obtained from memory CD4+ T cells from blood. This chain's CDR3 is CASSSMRRYEQYF. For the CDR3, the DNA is TGCGCCAGCAGCTCCATGAGACGGTACGAGCAGTACTTC.